These T cell receptor beta chains were read from a single sample in a study of blood T cell repertoires in COVID-19. Data came from immunoSEQ multiplex PCR; TCRdb stores just in-frame clones and leaves some out. The sample lists about 51,000 clones, approximately 86% occurring once. Sequenced: peripheral blood. The source of these receptors is a man in his 60s with acute or convalescent COVID-19. The CDR3 runs from the conserved cysteine through the conserved F or W. A D gene is named only where the DNA matches it firmly. Where a row states a size, it is once, few, many or the class of an expanded clone; other rows omit it.

clone_size j_call d_call v_call cdr3_nt cdr3_aa
. TRBJ2-2 TRBD2 TRBV7-3 TGTGCCAGCAGCTTAACTCCTAGCGGGGCCCTAAACACCGGGGAGCTGTTTTTT CASSLTPSGALNTGELFF
once TRBJ1-1 TRBD1 TRBV7-2 TGTGCCAGCAGCTTAGTGGGGACAGGAGACACTGAAGCTTTCTTT CASSLVGTGDTEAFF
once TRBJ1-3 . TRBV28 TGTGCCAGCAGTACCGCATCAGGAATCTCTGGAAACACCATATATTTT CASSTASGISGNTIYF
once TRBJ2-3 . TRBV4-2 TGTGCCAGCAGCCAAGACCCTAGCACAGATACGCAGTATTTT CASSQDPSTDTQYF
. TRBJ2-2 TRBD1 TRBV4-1 TGCGCCAGCAGCCAAGACATAATGAGACAGGGATCCACCGGGGAGCTGTTTTTT CASSQDIMRQGSTGELFF
. TRBJ1-2 TRBD1 TRBV19 TGTGCCAGTAGTACGACAGGGGTTGATGGCTATGGCTACACCTTC CASSTTGVDGYGYTF
. TRBJ1-2 . TRBV10-3 TGTGCCATCAGCCGGACAGATTTTAACTATGGCTACACCTTC CAISRTDFNYGYTF
. TRBJ2-2 . TRBV20-1 TGCAGCGTCAGGGGGGCCGGGGAGCTGTTTTTT CSVRGAGELFF
. TRBJ2-4 TRBD1 TRBV19 TGTGCCAGTAGTATGGGGACAGGGGGCACTACCAAAAACATTCAGTACTTC CASSMGTGGTTKNIQYF
. TRBJ2-2 TRBD1 TRBV7-2 TGTGCCAGCAGCTCCCTGAGTGTCGGGACAGGGGGGATGGTCGGGGAGCTGTTTTTT CASSSLSVGTGGMVGELFF
. TRBJ1-5 . TRBV12-5 TGTGCTAGTGGCCTGCAGGGTGGGGGCCAGCCCCAGCATTTT CASGLQGGGQPQHF
once TRBJ2-5 . TRBV7-8 TGTGCCAGCAGCTTCGTCTTGCGGAGCCAAGAGACCCAGTACTTC CASSFVLRSQETQYF
. TRBJ2-7 . TRBV28 TGTGCCAGCAGCTACCTCTCCTACGAGCAGTACTTC CASSYLSYEQYF
. TRBJ1-2 TRBD1 TRBV18 TGTGCCAGCTCACCGACTTATTTACAGGGGGCAGGTGGCTACACCTTC CASSPTYLQGAGGYTF
. TRBJ1-2 . TRBV19 TGTGCCAGTAGTATGGGACAAACTACTAACTATGGCTACACCTTC CASSMGQTTNYGYTF
. TRBJ2-1 . TRBV6-5 TGTGCCAGCAGTTACTGGGGGAGGGGGGGCGATGAGCAGTTCTTC CASSYWGRGGDEQFF
. TRBJ2-7 . TRBV7-9 TGTGCCAGCAGCTTAGGTACATACCACGAGCAGTACTTC CASSLGTYHEQYF
. TRBJ1-3 TRBD1 TRBV4-1 TGCGCCAGCAGCCAAGACCGGACAGGGGGCCTTGAATATTTT CASSQDRTGGLEYF
. TRBJ2-7 TRBD2 TRBV9 TGTGCCAGCAGCACCCTCGGGCGGGGGGGGAGCGAGCAGTACTTC CASSTLGRGGSEQYF
. TRBJ2-3 . TRBV21-1 TGTGCCAGCAGCAGAACAGGGAGTAGCACAGATACGCAGTATTTT CASSRTGSSTDTQYF
. TRBJ1-3 TRBD1 TRBV10-2 TGCGCCAGCAGCGCCGGGACAGCTGGAAACACCATATATTTT CASSAGTAGNTIYF
few TRBJ2-2 TRBD1 TRBV4-1 TGCGCCAGCAGCCGAGGACAGGGGGCGGGCACCGGGGAGCTGTTTTTT CASSRGQGAGTGELFF
. TRBJ1-4 . TRBV7-2 TGTGCCAGCAGCTTAGAGGCAGGGGTCGGAAAACTGTTTTTT CASSLEAGVGKLFF
once TRBJ2-1 . TRBV3-1/TRBV3-2 TGTGCCAGCAGCCAAGGAGGCCTCCTCGTCAATGAGCAGTTCTTC CASSQGGLLVNEQFF
. TRBJ2-6 TRBD2 TRBV5-8 TGTGCCAGCAGAACCCCGGGGGGGAGGGGATTGAAGGCAGGGGCCAACGTCCTGACTTTC CASRTPGGRGLKAGANVLTF
. TRBJ2-7 TRBD1 TRBV9 TGTGCCAGCAGCCCCCTCACAGGGGGTTCCTACGAGCAGTACTTC CASSPLTGGSYEQYF
. TRBJ2-3 TRBD2 TRBV11-2 TGTGCCAGCAGCTTATATAATCTAGCGGGGTCAGATACGCAGTATTTT CASSLYNLAGSDTQYF
. TRBJ1-6 TRBD1 TRBV2 TGTGCCAGCGAGGGACAGGGTGTGGCTGGTTCACCCCTCCACTTT CASEGQGVAGSPLHF
. TRBJ1-2 TRBD1 TRBV6-2/TRBV6-3 TGTGCCAGCAGTCCGGGACAGCGCTATGGCTACACCTTC CASSPGQRYGYTF
few TRBJ2-2 . TRBV29-1 TGCAGCGTTGAAGACCGCAGGGCCTCCACCGGGGAGCTGTTTTTT CSVEDRRASTGELFF
. TRBJ2-2 . TRBV6-5 TGTGCCAGCAGTTACGAAATACTAAACGGGGAGCTGTTTTTT CASSYEILNGELFF
. TRBJ2-5 . TRBV11-2 TGTGCCAGCAGCTTTACGTCAGGGGAGGGAGAGACCCAGTACTTC CASSFTSGEGETQYF
few TRBJ1-5 TRBD1 TRBV7-8 TGTGCCAGCAGCTTAGGACCTTGGGGACAGGGGTATCAGCCCCAGCATTTT CASSLGPWGQGYQPQHF
. TRBJ2-1 . TRBV7-5 TGTGCCAGAAGCTTAATCTACCCACTGTGCGATTATCCATACAATGAGCAGTTCTTC CARSLIYPLCDYPYNEQFF
once TRBJ2-2 TRBD1 TRBV7-9 TGTGCCAGCGGAAGGGGGCGGCAGAACACCGGGGAGCTGTTTTTT CASGRGRQNTGELFF
. TRBJ1-1 . TRBV4-1 TGCGCCAGCAGCCAAGCTGGAGACACTGAAGCTTTCTTT CASSQAGDTEAFF